The next 21 T cell receptor beta chains were all read from a single sample in a study of technical replicates of blood from several donors. Profiled with immunoSEQ multiplex PCR; TCRdb holds only in-frame clones, not every one. Of roughly 80,000 clones in the sample, 96% were seen once. The sequenced sample consisted of T cells isolated from PBMCs. These receptors all come from a human donor in good health.

The chain combines TRBV7-3 with TRBJ2-2, with 10 bases that match TRBD2. Germline V gene sequence: CDR1 SGHTA, CDR2 FQGTGA. The CDR3 length is 16 residues. V shed 0 bases and J 4 bases; nucleotides not matched to a gene: 2. The CDR3 here is CASSLTLAGATGELFF. In nucleotides, the CDR3 is TGTGCCAGCAGCTTAACGCTAGCGGGGGCCACCGGGGAGCTGTTTTTT.

This chain joins TRBV6-5 and TRBJ2-7; TRBD2 aligns across 8 bases. CDR1 and CDR2 (germline): MNHEY, SVGAGI. The J segment lost 5 bases and the V segment lost 2 bases, leaving 11 bases of the junction unmatched. This CDR3 comprises 16 residues. The CDR3 loop reads CASSYGSGIVGDEQYF. Here the CDR3 DNA reads TGTGCCAGCAGTTACGGTAGCGGGATAGTAGGGGACGAGCAGTACTTC.

In this sample, this clone turned up once. The chain joins TRBV13 to TRBJ1-2; D ambiguous. The V gene lost 6 bases and the J gene lost 6 bases, with 26 bases spanning the gap. The CDR3 is 17 amino acids. Looked up from germline, CDR1 is PRHDT and CDR2 is FYEKMQ (reference sequence). This chain's CDR3 is CASRDLTYFGGQHGYTF. The DNA of the CDR3 is TGTGCCAGCAGGGATTTAACATACTTTGGCGGCCAGCATGGCTACACCTTC.

The chain combines TRBV30 with TRBJ2-7; perhaps TRBD1 as D (6 bases). The germline CDR1 and CDR2 sequences are GTSNPN and SVGIG (reference sequence). The V and J ends lost 3 bases and 1 base respectively, with 10 bases between them. The CDR3 has 13 residues. CDR3 nucleotides: TGTGCCTGGAGGCTGGACAGTTCCTACGAGCAGTACTTC. Translation: CAWRLDSSYEQYF.

The genes are TRBV7-6 and TRBJ1-4, with D perhaps TRBD1 (5 bases). The CDR3 runs to 15 residues. Germline V CDR1 and CDR2: SGHVS, FNYEAQ. Trimming took 8 bases from V and 7 from J, leaving 20 bases between them. The CDR3 region is CASGFPRGKGEKLFF. As DNA, the CDR3 is TGTGCCAGCGGTTTCCCCCGGGGGAAGGGTGAAAAACTGTTTTTT.

V gene TRBV6-5 combines with J gene TRBJ2-5; D ambiguous. Trimming took 6 bases from V and 4 from J, leaving 15 bases between them. The germline CDR1 and CDR2 sequences are MNHEY and SVGAGI. This CDR3 has 14 residues. The CDR3 reads CASRTSGTGETQYF. The CDR3 coding sequence is TGTGCCAGCAGGACTTCGGGTACTGGAGAGACCCAGTACTTC.

This clone showed up just once. V usage is TRBV19 and J usage is TRBJ2-1; 9 bases agree with TRBD1. With V trimmed by 7 bases and J by 2 bases, 6 bases remained unmatched. CDR1 and CDR2 from the germline V gene are LNHDA and SQIVND (reference sequence). The CDR3 length is 15 residues. The CDR3 nucleotides read TGTGCCAGTATGGAAGACAGGGGGGCCTACAATGAGCAGTTCTTC. Translation: CASMEDRGAYNEQFF.

V is TRBV7-8 and J is TRBJ2-5; 7 bases fit TRBD2. Per germline, CDR1 SGHVS and CDR2 FQNEAQ. The CDR3 has 16 amino acids. The trim removed 1 base at V and 5 bases at J, leaving 10 bases unmatched. CDR3 coding DNA: TGTGCCAGCAGCTTAGGATGGGCGGGAGAGCGGGAGACCCAGTACTTC. The encoded protein is CASSLGWAGERETQYF.

This clone appeared once. The gene calls are TRBV7-2 and TRBJ2-7; 9 bases line up with TRBD2. Germline CDR1 reads SGHTA; CDR2 reads FQGNSA. V was clipped by 5 bases and J by 2 bases; unmatched bases: 19. The CDR3 extends over 19 amino acids. The CDR3 nucleotides read TGTGCCAGCAGCCCTGGATTTGGACTAGCGAACACCCTGGCCTACGAGCAGTACTTC. It codes for CASSPGFGLANTLAYEQYF.

The V gene is TRBV5-1, the J gene TRBJ2-2; D uncertain. The length of the CDR3 is 13 residues. The germline CDR1 and CDR2 sequences are SGHRS and YFSETQ. V shed 2 bases and J shed 3 bases, with 5 bases lying between them. The CDR3 nucleotides read TGCGCCAGCAGCTTAATAGACACCGGGGAGCTGTTTTTT. Its protein is CASSLIDTGELFF.

The rearrangement uses TRBV2 and TRBJ1-2; D uncertain. The V end lost 9 bases, the J end lost 0 bases, and 11 bases lay between the germline ends. The CDR3 is 13 amino acids. Germline loops: CDR1 SNHLY, CDR2 FYNNEI. This chain's CDR3 is CARERLANYGYTF. CDR3 DNA: TGTGCCAGGGAGCGATTAGCTAACTATGGCTACACCTTC.

V gene TRBV5-4 combines with J gene TRBJ2-7, with D possibly matching TRBD1 (5 bases). The CDR3 consists of 12 residues. CDR1 is SGHNT and CDR2 is YYREEE in the germline V gene (reference sequence). V was trimmed by 2 bases and J by 3 bases, leaving 6 bases between them. The CDR3 region has the DNA TGTGCCAGCAGCTTTGACAGCTACGAGCAGTACTTC. This encodes CASSFDSYEQYF.

J is TRBJ2-7 and V is TRBV6-5; possible D gene TRBD2, 5 bases. The CDR3 contains 16 residues. The germline V gene encodes CDR1 MNHEY and CDR2 SVGAGI. The V end lost 6 bases, the J end lost 3 bases, and 21 bases lay between the germline ends. CDR3 protein: CASSYIGSFGVYEQYF. The CDR3 bases are TGTGCCAGCAGCTACATTGGGAGCTTCGGGGTCTACGAGCAGTACTTC.

This sequence joins TRBV7-2 and TRBJ2-7; 13 bases agree with TRBD2. The germline V gene has CDR1 SGHTA and CDR2 FQGNSA. V dropped 4 bases and J dropped 3; count of bases not matched to a gene: 3. The CDR3 sequence is 15 residues long. The CDR3 here is CASSSGLAGHYEQYF. The CDR3 coding sequence is TGTGCCAGCAGCTCGGGACTAGCGGGGCACTACGAGCAGTACTTC.

This clone showed up just once. This chain connects TRBV29-1 to TRBJ2-5; 7 bases agree with TRBD1. Unmatched junction bases numbered 11, after V lost 0 bases and J lost 4 bases. The V gene's germline CDR1 is SQVTM and CDR2 ANQGSEA. CDR3 length: 16 amino acids. The CDR3 sequence: CSVEDQATGFGETQYF. The CDR3 nucleotides read TGCAGCGTTGAAGATCAAGCGACAGGGTTTGGAGAGACCCAGTACTTC.

In nucleotides, the CDR3 is TGTGCCAGCAGCCAGTGGGCCCTAGCGGGGAGGAACGAGCAGTACTTC. Amino acids: CASSQWALAGRNEQYF. This chain joins TRBV11-2 and TRBJ2-7, with 9 bases fitting TRBD2. V lost 5 bases, J lost 5 bases, and 13 bases stayed unmatched. This CDR3 contains 16 residues. In germline, CDR1 is SGHAT, CDR2 FQNNGV. The variable domain in full, completed from reference TRBV11-2 and TRBJ2-7, reads EAGVAQSPRYKIIEKRQSVAFWCNPISGHATLYWYQQILGQGPKLLIQFQNNGVVDDSQLPKDRFSAERLKGVDSTLKIQPAKLEDSAVYLCASSQWALAGRNEQYFGPGTRLTVT.

V and J are TRBV7-6 and TRBJ2-5; the D gene is possibly TRBD2 (6 bases). This CDR3 comprises 16 residues. CDR1 and CDR2 from the germline V gene are SGHVS and FNYEAQ. Trimming stripped 6 bases from V and 4 bases from J, with 21 bases between. CDR3 amino acids: CASSFRVREWLETQYF. The CDR3 nucleotides are TGTGCCAGCAGTTTTAGGGTCCGGGAGTGGCTAGAGACCCAGTACTTC.

The chain is built from TRBV6-5 and TRBJ1-4; D gene uncertain. Per the germline V gene, CDR1 is MNHEY and CDR2 is SVGAGI. The CDR3 runs to 14 residues. V was trimmed by 3 bases and J by 3 bases, leaving 8 bases between them. The CDR3 region has the DNA TGTGCCAGCAGTTATGGAGGTCCTAATGAAAAACTGTTTTTT. It yields the protein CASSYGGPNEKLFF.

The chain recombines TRBV5-1 with TRBJ2-2, with TRBD1 identical over 12 bases. V was pared by 4 bases and J by 7 bases, with 14 bases of the junction left unmatched. The CDR3 spans 18 residues. CDR1 is SGHRS and CDR2 is YFSETQ in the germline V gene. The CDR3 sequence is CASSATIPGTGGIGELFF. CDR3 sequence (DNA): TGCGCCAGCAGCGCTACGATTCCCGGGACAGGGGGCATCGGGGAGCTGTTTTTT.

This chain connects TRBV18 to TRBJ2-1; D is ambiguous. This CDR3 contains 14 residues. From germline, CDR1 is KGHSH and CDR2 LQKENI. V was pared by 2 bases and J by 11 bases, with 16 bases between. CDR3 sequence: CASSPGATQGQQFF. DNA of the CDR3: TGTGCCAGCTCACCAGGCGCGACACAAGGTCAGCAGTTCTTC.

V is TRBV2 and J is TRBJ1-1; 10 positions agree with TRBD1. The CDR3 is made up of 14 amino acids. Germline CDR1 and CDR2: SNHLY and FYNNEI. The junction had 3 bases not matched to a gene; V was cut back by 4 bases and J by 4 bases. The CDR3 spells CASSADRGATEAFF. In nucleotides, the CDR3 is TGTGCCAGCAGTGCGGACAGGGGGGCCACTGAAGCTTTCTTT.